This TCR beta chain was captured by sequencing in a study of cytomegalovirus exposure and HLA in healthy donors. Turning to the study itself: There were 300 to 400 genotyped donors. Of these, roughly 86% fell in the genetic ancestry cluster associated with self-reported Caucasian donors. Study findings and constraints: Later work found that TCR association rates differed between HLA loci; DRB1 had the most and HLA-C the fewest.

PCR amplification relied on 60 Vbeta primers (plus 13 Jbeta primers). The table came from immunoSEQ multiplex PCR; TCRdb's copy has only in-frame clones and leaves some out. Seen here are around 91,000 clones, about 89% observed once, and the top ten hold approximately 9.2%. Comments on this clone: Its antigen is currently unknown.

Germline CDR1 reads MNHEY; CDR2 reads SMNVEV (reference sequence). The CDR3 loop spans 15 amino acids. V was clipped by 5 bases and J by 4 bases; unmatched bases: 8. Donors showed nominal health when sampled, although they likely had unrecorded immune exposures. This receptor was obtained from a man younger than 45 in good health and CMV-seropositive. The sample comprised PBMCs. V usage is TRBV27 and J usage is TRBJ2-7, with 10 bases that match TRBD1. The CDR3 DNA sequence: TGTGCCAGCAGTACCTCGACAGGGGGCAGGTACGAGCAGTACTTC. It codes for CASSTSTGGRYEQYF.